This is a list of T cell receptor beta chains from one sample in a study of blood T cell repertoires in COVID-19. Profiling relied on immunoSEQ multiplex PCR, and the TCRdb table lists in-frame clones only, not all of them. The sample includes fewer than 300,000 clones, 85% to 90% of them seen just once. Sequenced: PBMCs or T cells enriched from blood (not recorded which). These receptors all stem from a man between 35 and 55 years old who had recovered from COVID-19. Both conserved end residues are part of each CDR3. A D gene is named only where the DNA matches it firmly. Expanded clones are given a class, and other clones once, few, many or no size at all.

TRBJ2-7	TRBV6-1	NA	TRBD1	CASSEFGTVGEQYF	TGTGCCAGCAGTGAATTCGGGACAGTGGGCGAGCAGTACTTC
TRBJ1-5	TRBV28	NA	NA	CASSLPGDQPQHF	TGTGCCAGCAGTTTACCAGGGGATCAGCCCCAGCATTTT
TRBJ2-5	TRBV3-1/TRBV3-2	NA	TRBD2	CASSQAPGLAGKETQYF	TGTGCCAGCAGCCAAGCCCCGGGACTAGCGGGGAAAGAGACCCAGTACTTC
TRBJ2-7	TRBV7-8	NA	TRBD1	CASSSLLPGQGAKTTYEQYF	TGTGCCAGCAGCTCCTTACTTCCGGGACAGGGGGCCAAAACCACCTACGAGCAGTACTTC
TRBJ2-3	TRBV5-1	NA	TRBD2	CASRGTTRTDTQYF	TGCGCCAGCAGGGGGACTACCCGCACAGATACGCAGTATTTT
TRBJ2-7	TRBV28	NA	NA	CASSWPGTYEQYF	TGTGCCAGCAGTTGGCCAGGGACCTACGAGCAGTACTTC
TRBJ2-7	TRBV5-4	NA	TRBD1	CASSLGGQGAYEQYF	TGTGCCAGCAGCTTGGGGGGGCAGGGGGCCTACGAGCAGTACTTC
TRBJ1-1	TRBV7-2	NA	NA	CASSRTGFGEAFF	TGTGCCAGCAGCAGAACAGGGTTTGGTGAAGCTTTCTTT
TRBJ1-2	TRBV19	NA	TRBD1	CASSVTGVQGYTF	TGTGCCAGTAGTGTAACAGGGGTTCAGGGCTACACCTTC
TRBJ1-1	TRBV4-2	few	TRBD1	CASSQQQGGGDTEAFF	TGTGCCAGCAGCCAGCAACAAGGGGGCGGTGACACTGAAGCTTTCTTT
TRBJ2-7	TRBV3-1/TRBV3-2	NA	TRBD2	CASSLGLANYEQYF	TGTGCCAGCAGCCTAGGACTAGCGAATTACGAGCAGTACTTC
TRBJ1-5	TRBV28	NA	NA	CASRRGGAWGAPQHF	TGTGCCAGCAGGAGGGGCGGGGCCTGGGGTGCGCCCCAGCATTTT
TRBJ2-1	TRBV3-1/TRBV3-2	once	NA	CASSQGTPARGFF	TGTGCCAGCAGCCAAGGGACCCCGGCTCGGGGGTTCTTC
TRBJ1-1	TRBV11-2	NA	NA	CASSSRTRNTEAFF	TGTGCCAGCAGCTCGCGGACAAGGAACACTGAAGCTTTCTTT
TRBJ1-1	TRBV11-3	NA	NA	CASSLVGRAEAFF	TGTGCCAGCAGCTTAGTCGGGAGGGCTGAAGCTTTCTTT
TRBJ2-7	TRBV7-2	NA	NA	CASSLVGGSSYEQYF	TGTGCCAGCAGCTTAGTGGGGGGAAGCTCCTACGAGCAGTACTTC
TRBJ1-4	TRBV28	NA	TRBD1	CASSPGRTGGEKLFF	TGTGCCAGCAGCCCTGGTAGGACAGGGGGGGAAAAACTGTTTTTT
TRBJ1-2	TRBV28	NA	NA	CASNSRVVGYGYTF	TGTGCCAGCAATTCGCGGGTTGTAGGCTATGGCTACACCTTC
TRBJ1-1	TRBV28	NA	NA	CASSFGVGAGDTEAFF	TGTGCCAGCAGTTTCGGTGTTGGGGCTGGGGACACTGAAGCTTTCTTT
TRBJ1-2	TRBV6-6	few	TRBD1	CASRNTGTGGSGYTF	TGTGCCAGCAGGAACACCGGGACAGGGGGCTCTGGCTACACCTTC
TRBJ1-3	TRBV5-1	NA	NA	CASSLAEGSSGNTIYF	TGCGCCAGCAGCTTGGCCGAAGGGAGCTCTGGAAACACCATATATTTT
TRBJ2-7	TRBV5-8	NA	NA	CASSPPGHWISSYEQYF	TGTGCCAGCAGCCCGCCGGGACACTGGATTAGTTCCTACGAGCAGTACTTC
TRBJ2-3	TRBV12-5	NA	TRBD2	CASGLDHHSGGISYTDTQYF	TGTGCTAGTGGTTTGGACCATCATAGCGGGGGAATCTCTTACACAGATACGCAGTATTTT
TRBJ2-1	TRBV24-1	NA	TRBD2	CATSDGLARSSYNEQFF	TGTGCCACCAGTGATGGACTAGCGAGAAGCTCCTACAATGAGCAGTTCTTC
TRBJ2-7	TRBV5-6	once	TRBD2	CASSLFSWEGSYEQYF	TGTGCCAGCAGCTTGTTTTCGTGGGAGGGCTCCTACGAGCAGTACTTC
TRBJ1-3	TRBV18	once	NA	CASSDRQYSGNTIYF	TGTGCCAGCTCAGACAGGCAATACTCTGGAAACACCATATATTTT
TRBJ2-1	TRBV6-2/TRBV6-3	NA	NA	CASSPLTEQFF	TGTGCCAGCAGTCCACTTACTGAGCAGTTCTTC
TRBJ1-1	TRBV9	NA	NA	CASSVGRATEAFF	TGTGCCAGCAGCGTAGGCAGGGCCACTGAAGCTTTCTTT
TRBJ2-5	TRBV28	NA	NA	CASSSLGGGEETQYF	TGTGCCAGCAGTTCGCTTGGAGGGGGCGAAGAGACCCAGTACTTC
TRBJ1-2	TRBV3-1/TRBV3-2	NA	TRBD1	CASSQITGGGGYGYTF	TGTGCCAGCAGCCAAATCACAGGGGGTGGGGGCTATGGCTACACCTTC
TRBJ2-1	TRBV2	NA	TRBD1	CASRMGQGGNEQFF	TGTGCCAGCAGGATGGGACAGGGAGGCAATGAGCAGTTCTTC
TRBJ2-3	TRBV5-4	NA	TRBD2	CASSWGLAGYYTQYF	TGTGCCAGCAGCTGGGGACTAGCGGGGTATTATACGCAGTATTTT
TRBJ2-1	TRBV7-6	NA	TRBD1	CASSLAWGGTGTTYNEQFF	TGTGCCAGCAGCTTAGCGTGGGGGGGGACAGGGACCACCTACAATGAGCAGTTCTTC
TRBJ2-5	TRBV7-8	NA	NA	CASRRARGETQYF	TGTGCCAGCAGGCGGGCTCGGGGTGAGACCCAGTACTTC
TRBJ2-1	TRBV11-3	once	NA	CASSLDQEGIYNEQFF	TGTGCCAGCAGCTTAGATCAGGAGGGAATCTACAATGAGCAGTTCTTC
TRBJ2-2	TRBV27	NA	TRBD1	CASSKTWTGKDTGELFF	TGTGCCAGCAGCAAGACATGGACAGGGAAAGACACCGGGGAGCTGTTTTTT
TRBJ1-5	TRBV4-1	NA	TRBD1	CASTRDRGTNQPQHF	TGCGCCAGCACCCGGGACAGAGGAACCAATCAGCCCCAGCATTTT
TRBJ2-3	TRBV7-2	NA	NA	CASSFNSGQGTDTQYF	TGTGCCAGCAGCTTCAATTCCGGGCAGGGAACAGATACGCAGTATTTT
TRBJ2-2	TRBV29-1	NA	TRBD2	CSVTSGTNTGELFF	TGCAGCGTCACTAGCGGGACAAACACCGGGGAGCTGTTTTTT
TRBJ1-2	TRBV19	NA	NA	CASSIGASNYGYTF	TGTGCCAGTAGTATAGGGGCGTCAAACTATGGCTACACCTTC
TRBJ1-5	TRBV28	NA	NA	CASSPLGGTDQPQHF	TGTGCCAGCAGTCCCCTTGGGGGGACGGATCAGCCCCAGCATTTT